Listed below are T cell receptor beta chains from one sample, sequenced in a study of blood T cell repertoires in COVID-19. The data were produced by immunoSEQ multiplex PCR, yet TCRdb's version contains in-frame clones alone and is incomplete. Counted here are about 200,000 clones, about three quarters occurring once; the ten biggest clones make up under 8.5%. Material for sequencing was peripheral blood. The source is a woman in her sixties or seventies with acute or convalescent COVID-19. Both conserved end residues are trimmed from each CDR3. Fields, in order: CDR3 protein, V gene, CDR3 length, J gene.

cdr3_aa: ASSWGQAKETQY
v_call: TRBV5-1
cdr3_length: 12
j_call: TRBJ2-5

cdr3_aa: ASKLGAGNTEAF
v_call: TRBV5-1
cdr3_length: 12
j_call: TRBJ1-1

cdr3_aa: ASSQPGLPQETQY
v_call: TRBV4-1
cdr3_length: 13
j_call: TRBJ2-5

cdr3_aa: ASSQPGQETQY
v_call: TRBV3-1/TRBV3-2
cdr3_length: 11
j_call: TRBJ2-5

cdr3_aa: ASSQARGDPYGDTQY
v_call: TRBV4-3
cdr3_length: 15
j_call: TRBJ2-3

cdr3_aa: ASSLASGGSGTQY
v_call: TRBV11-2
cdr3_length: 13
j_call: TRBJ2-5

cdr3_aa: ASSAAGGELF
v_call: TRBV7-8
cdr3_length: 10
j_call: TRBJ2-2

cdr3_aa: ASKLDKNPNYGYT
v_call: TRBV2
cdr3_length: 13
j_call: TRBJ1-2

cdr3_aa: ASSLAGGNTGELF
v_call: TRBV7-2
cdr3_length: 13
j_call: TRBJ2-2

cdr3_aa: ATSDGGDRWIHSNQPQH
v_call: TRBV24-1
cdr3_length: 17
j_call: TRBJ1-5

cdr3_aa: ASSSGQYTEAF
v_call: TRBV19
cdr3_length: 11
j_call: TRBJ1-1

cdr3_aa: SVDGGSGQGGDTQY
v_call: TRBV29-1
cdr3_length: 14
j_call: TRBJ2-3

cdr3_aa: ASTPFVTEAF
v_call: TRBV7-9
cdr3_length: 10
j_call: TRBJ1-1

cdr3_aa: ASSQTGTGNQPQH
v_call: TRBV3-1/TRBV3-2
cdr3_length: 13
j_call: TRBJ1-5

cdr3_aa: ASSQGLGVGPLH
v_call: TRBV3-1/TRBV3-2
cdr3_length: 12
j_call: TRBJ1-6

cdr3_aa: ASSHPPGYEQY
v_call: TRBV14
cdr3_length: 11
j_call: TRBJ2-7

cdr3_aa: ASSDPGQGLRETQY
v_call: TRBV6-4
cdr3_length: 14
j_call: TRBJ2-5

cdr3_aa: ASTEGIPYNSPLH
v_call: TRBV6-5
cdr3_length: 13
j_call: TRBJ1-6

cdr3_aa: ASSVSSRQAETQY
v_call: TRBV9
cdr3_length: 13
j_call: TRBJ2-5

cdr3_aa: ATSSGTGSWGTGELF
v_call: TRBV24-1
cdr3_length: 15
j_call: TRBJ2-2

cdr3_aa: ASSWDTLNTEAF
v_call: TRBV11-2
cdr3_length: 12
j_call: TRBJ1-1

cdr3_aa: AWNRGGRNEKLF
v_call: TRBV30
cdr3_length: 12
j_call: TRBJ1-4

cdr3_aa: ASSFFGTTSGATSTDTQY
v_call: TRBV27
cdr3_length: 18
j_call: TRBJ2-3

cdr3_aa: ASSFGQGALLTPLH
v_call: TRBV11-1
cdr3_length: 14
j_call: TRBJ1-6

cdr3_aa: ASSLGLFNEQF
v_call: TRBV7-2
cdr3_length: 11
j_call: TRBJ2-1

cdr3_aa: SGRTGRNTEAF
v_call: TRBV29-1
cdr3_length: 11
j_call: TRBJ1-1

cdr3_aa: ASSDQGSNEQF
v_call: TRBV6-4
cdr3_length: 11
j_call: TRBJ2-1

cdr3_aa: ATSDSSGVSGGYSSYNEQF
v_call: TRBV24-1
cdr3_length: 19
j_call: TRBJ2-1

cdr3_aa: ASSTNPPGASGVNTQY
v_call: TRBV7-2
cdr3_length: 16
j_call: TRBJ2-3

cdr3_aa: ASSLGDTPNEQF
v_call: TRBV7-9
cdr3_length: 12
j_call: TRBJ2-1

cdr3_aa: ASSYGFVQDNSPLH
v_call: TRBV6-5
cdr3_length: 14
j_call: TRBJ1-6

cdr3_aa: ATAPGTSGAAEQF
v_call: TRBV24-1
cdr3_length: 13
j_call: TRBJ2-1

cdr3_aa: SVVRADTEAF
v_call: TRBV29-1
cdr3_length: 10
j_call: TRBJ1-1

cdr3_aa: ASSPGRGAGEQY
v_call: TRBV5-1
cdr3_length: 12
j_call: TRBJ2-7

cdr3_aa: ASSQSGGRKQY
v_call: TRBV16
cdr3_length: 11
j_call: TRBJ2-7

cdr3_aa: SARSGTGGT
v_call: TRBV20-1
cdr3_length: 9
j_call: TRBJ2-7

cdr3_aa: AIRGKGAEETQY
v_call: TRBV10-3
cdr3_length: 12
j_call: TRBJ2-5

cdr3_aa: ASSIGQAAGELF
v_call: TRBV19
cdr3_length: 12
j_call: TRBJ2-2

cdr3_aa: ASSAFPEDTQY
v_call: TRBV5-4
cdr3_length: 11
j_call: TRBJ2-3

cdr3_aa: ASRPGTALFQETQY
v_call: TRBV7-6
cdr3_length: 14
j_call: TRBJ2-5

cdr3_aa: ASSLGGTGDEQY
v_call: TRBV18
cdr3_length: 12
j_call: TRBJ2-7

cdr3_aa: ASSAWTGNTGELF
v_call: TRBV10-2
cdr3_length: 13
j_call: TRBJ2-2

cdr3_aa: ASSLFGQGLYSGYT
v_call: TRBV5-4
cdr3_length: 14
j_call: TRBJ1-2

cdr3_aa: ASSQDGTGRNDYGYT
v_call: TRBV3-1/TRBV3-2
cdr3_length: 15
j_call: TRBJ1-2

cdr3_aa: ASSMRLRETQY
v_call: TRBV19
cdr3_length: 11
j_call: TRBJ2-5

cdr3_aa: ASSFPGQGFFSGANVLT
v_call: TRBV7-8
cdr3_length: 17
j_call: TRBJ2-6

cdr3_aa: ASSLVRAGVDEQY
v_call: TRBV7-2
cdr3_length: 13
j_call: TRBJ2-7

cdr3_aa: ASSSTSGFTDTQY
v_call: TRBV7-2
cdr3_length: 13
j_call: TRBJ2-3

cdr3_aa: ASSLDRAGGYT
v_call: TRBV5-6
cdr3_length: 11
j_call: TRBJ1-2